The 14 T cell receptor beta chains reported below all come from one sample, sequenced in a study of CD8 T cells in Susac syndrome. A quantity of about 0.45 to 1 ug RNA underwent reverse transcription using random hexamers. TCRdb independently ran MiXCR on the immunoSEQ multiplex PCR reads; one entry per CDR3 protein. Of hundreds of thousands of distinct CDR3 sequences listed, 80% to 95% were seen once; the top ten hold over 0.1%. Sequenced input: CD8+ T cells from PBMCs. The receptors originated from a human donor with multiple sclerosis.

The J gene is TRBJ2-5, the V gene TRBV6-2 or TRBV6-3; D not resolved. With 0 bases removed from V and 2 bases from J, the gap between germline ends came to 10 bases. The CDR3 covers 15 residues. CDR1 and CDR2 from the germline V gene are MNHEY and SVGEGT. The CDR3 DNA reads TGTGCCAGCAGTTACTCGGCGGAACGTCAAGAGACCCAGTACTTC. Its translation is CASSYSAERQETQYF.

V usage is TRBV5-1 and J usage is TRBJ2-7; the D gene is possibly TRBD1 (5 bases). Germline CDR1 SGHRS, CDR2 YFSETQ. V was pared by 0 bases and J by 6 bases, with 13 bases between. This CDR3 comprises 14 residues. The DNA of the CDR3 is TGCGCCAGCAGCTTGGTGGGTAGGGGCCTCGAGCAGTACTTC. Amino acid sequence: CASSLVGRGLEQYF.

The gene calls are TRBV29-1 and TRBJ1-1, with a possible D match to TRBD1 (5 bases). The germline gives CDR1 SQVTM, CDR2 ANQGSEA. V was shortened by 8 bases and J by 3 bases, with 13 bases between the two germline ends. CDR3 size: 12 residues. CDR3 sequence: CSTRGTYTEAFF. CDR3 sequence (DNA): TGCAGCACCCGGGGCACTTACACTGAAGCTTTCTTT.

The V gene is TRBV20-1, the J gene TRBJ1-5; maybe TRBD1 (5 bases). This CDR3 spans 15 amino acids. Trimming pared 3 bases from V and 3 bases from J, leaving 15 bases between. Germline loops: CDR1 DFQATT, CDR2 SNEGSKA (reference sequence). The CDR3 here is CSASPLGEYNQPQHF. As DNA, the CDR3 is TGCAGTGCTAGCCCTTTGGGGGAATACAATCAGCCCCAGCATTTT.

The CDR3 loop reads CASSALQGGIFGYTF. CDR3 nucleotide sequence: TGTGCCAGTAGTGCCTTACAGGGGGGGATTTTTGGCTACACCTTC. The chain couples TRBV19 to TRBJ1-2, with TRBD1 identical over 8 bases. V was clipped by 5 bases and J by 7 bases; unmatched bases: 12. The CDR3 has 15 residues. Germline loops: CDR1 LNHDA, CDR2 SQIVND (reference sequence).

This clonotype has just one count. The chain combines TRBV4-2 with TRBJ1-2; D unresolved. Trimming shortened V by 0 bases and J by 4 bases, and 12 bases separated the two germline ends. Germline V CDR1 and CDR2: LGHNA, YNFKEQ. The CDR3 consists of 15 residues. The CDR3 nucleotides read TGTGCCAGCAGCCAAGAGCGGGGTGTCGGCTATGGCTACACCTTC. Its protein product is CASSQERGVGYGYTF.

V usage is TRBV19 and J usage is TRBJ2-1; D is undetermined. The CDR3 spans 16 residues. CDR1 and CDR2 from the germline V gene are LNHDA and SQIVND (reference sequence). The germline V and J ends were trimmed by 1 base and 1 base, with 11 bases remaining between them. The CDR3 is CASSIGESVSYNEQFF. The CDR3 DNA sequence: TGTGCCAGTAGTATAGGGGAAAGCGTTTCCTACAATGAGCAGTTCTTC.

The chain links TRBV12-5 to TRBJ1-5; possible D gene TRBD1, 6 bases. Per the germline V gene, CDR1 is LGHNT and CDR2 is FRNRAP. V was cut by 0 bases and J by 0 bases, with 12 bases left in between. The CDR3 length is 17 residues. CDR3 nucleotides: TGTGCTAGTGGTTTGGTGGTAGGGGGGAATAGCAATCAGCCCCAGCATTTT. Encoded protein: CASGLVVGGNSNQPQHF.

As DNA, the CDR3 is TGTGCCAGCAATCCGGAGGGCACCGGGGAGCTGTTTTTT. It yields the protein CASNPEGTGELFF. The rearrangement joins TRBV6-5 to TRBJ2-2, with D possibly being TRBD2 (6 bases). Trimming removed 7 bases at V and 4 bases at J, with 10 bases between. The CDR3 has 13 amino acids. CDR1 is MNHEY and CDR2 is SVGAGI in the germline V gene.

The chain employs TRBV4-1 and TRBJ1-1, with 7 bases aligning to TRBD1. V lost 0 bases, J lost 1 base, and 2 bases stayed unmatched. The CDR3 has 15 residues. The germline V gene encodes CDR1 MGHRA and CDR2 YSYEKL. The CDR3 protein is CASSQDRQGNTEAFF. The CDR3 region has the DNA TGCGCCAGCAGCCAAGATCGACAGGGGAACACTGAAGCTTTCTTT.

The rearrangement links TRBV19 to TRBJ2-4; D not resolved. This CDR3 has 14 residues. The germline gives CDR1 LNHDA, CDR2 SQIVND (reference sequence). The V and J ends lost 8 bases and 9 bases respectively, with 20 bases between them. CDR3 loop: CASQGPEWVVIQYF. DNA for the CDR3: TGTGCCAGTCAAGGACCTGAGTGGGTCGTCATTCAGTACTTC.

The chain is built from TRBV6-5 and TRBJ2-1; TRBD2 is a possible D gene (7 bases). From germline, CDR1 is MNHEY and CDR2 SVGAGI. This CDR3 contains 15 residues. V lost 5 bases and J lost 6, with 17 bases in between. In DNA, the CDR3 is TGTGCCAGCAGTCCTCGACTAGCCAGGGGCAATGAGCAGTTCTTC. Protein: CASSPRLARGNEQFF.

The chain's CDR3 is CAISEGGRLETQYF. The CDR3 region has the DNA TGTGCCATCAGTGAGGGAGGAAGGCTGGAGACCCAGTACTTC. This chain joins TRBV10-3 and TRBJ2-5, with D maybe TRBD2 (5 bases). Germline CDR1 ENHRY, CDR2 SYGVKD. This CDR3 comprises 14 residues. The V and J ends lost 2 bases and 5 bases respectively, with 12 bases between them.

This CDR3 reads CASSTIRDRDPNTGELFF. The CDR3 DNA reads as TGTGCCAGCAGTACCATCCGGGACAGGGACCCGAACACCGGGGAGCTGTTTTTT. The gene calls are TRBV12-3 or TRBV12-4 and TRBJ2-2; 9 bases are shared with TRBD1. The CDR3 runs 18 residues. The V segment lost 5 bases and the J segment 0 bases; nucleotides outside the gene matches: 10.